The clone carrying this T cell receptor (beta chain) is a singleton in its sample. Its matching antigen is unknown. Sequencing targeted TCR beta in T cells from blood (CD8+ and CD4+). TEMRA cells underwent FACS enrichment and CD8+ and CD4+ T cells underwent negative isolation. This sample was included in a study of CD8 T cells in Susac syndrome. Study conclusions and caveats: It was acknowledged in the study that its TCR sequencing and HLA analysis involved a relatively small number of individuals.

The RNA input was about 0.5 to 1 ug, and it was reverse transcribed with random hexamers. One entry per CDR3 protein, called by TCRdb with MiXCR from the immunoSEQ multiplex PCR reads. Among 400,000 or so distinct CDR3 sequences listed, 75% to 90% were seen once. Material: CD8+ T cells from PBMCs. The sequence came from a human donor with multiple sclerosis.

The CDR3 protein is CASSFEFSRGTYGYTF. The DNA of the CDR3 is TGTGCCAGCAGTTTCGAGTTTTCCCGGGGTACCTATGGCTACACCTTC. V usage is TRBV27 and J usage is TRBJ1-2; D gene ambiguous. CDR1 MNHEY and CDR2 SMNVEV come from the germline V gene (reference sequence). V lost 3 bases to trimming and J lost 4 bases, with 18 bases between them. The CDR3 extends over 16 amino acids.